The clone carrying this TCR beta chain was seen a few times. The antigen remains unidentified. The sample belongs to a study of CD8 T cells in ankylosing spondylitis. General study findings and limits: A motif in TCR beta, a set of several highly homologous variants, appeared characteristic of ankylosing spondylitis blood.

In germline, CDR1 is LNHDA, CDR2 SQIVND (reference sequence). Trimming removed 5 bases at V and 6 bases at J, with 11 bases between. CDR3 length equals 13 residues. Making use of molecular barcodes, quantitative 5'-RACE generated TCR beta libraries. TCRdb analysed the 5' RACE reads with MiXCR anew, one entry per CDR3 protein. The sample has about 90,000 distinct CDR3 sequences; just under 9% are singletons. The sequence derives from a male donor with ankylosing spondylitis. The V and J genes are TRBV19 and TRBJ2-1; unclear D gene. What was sequenced was blood, either unsorted or a sorted T cell fraction (not recorded which). For the CDR3, the DNA is TGTGCCAGTAGTCCATGGACCGCCAATGAGCAGTTCTTC. Translated, it gives CASSPWTANEQFF.